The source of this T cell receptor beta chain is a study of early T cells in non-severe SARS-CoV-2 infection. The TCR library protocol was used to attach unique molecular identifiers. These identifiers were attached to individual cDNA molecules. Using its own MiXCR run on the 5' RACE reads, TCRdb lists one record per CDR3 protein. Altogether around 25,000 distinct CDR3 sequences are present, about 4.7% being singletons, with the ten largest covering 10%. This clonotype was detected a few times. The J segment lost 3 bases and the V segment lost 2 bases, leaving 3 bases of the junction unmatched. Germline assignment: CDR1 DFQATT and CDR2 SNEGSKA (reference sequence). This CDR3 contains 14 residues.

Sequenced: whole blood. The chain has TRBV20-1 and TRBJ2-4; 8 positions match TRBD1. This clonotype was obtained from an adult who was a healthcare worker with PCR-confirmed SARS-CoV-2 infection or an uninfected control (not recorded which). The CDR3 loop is CSARQGAGKNIQYF. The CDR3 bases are TGCAGTGCTAGACAGGGGGCGGGCAAAAACATTCAGTACTTC.